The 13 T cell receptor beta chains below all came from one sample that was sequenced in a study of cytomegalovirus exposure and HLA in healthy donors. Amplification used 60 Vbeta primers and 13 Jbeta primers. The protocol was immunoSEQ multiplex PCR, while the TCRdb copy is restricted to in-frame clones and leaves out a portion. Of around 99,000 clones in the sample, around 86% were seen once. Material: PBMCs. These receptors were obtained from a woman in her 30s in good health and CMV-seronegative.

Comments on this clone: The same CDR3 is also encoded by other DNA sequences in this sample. The CDR3 protein is CASSRQGNQPQHF. CDR3 bases: TGTGCCAGCAGTCGACAGGGCAATCAGCCCCAGCATTTT. The V call is TRBV6-5, the J call TRBJ1-5, with D perhaps TRBD1 (6 bases). Germline V CDR1 and CDR2: MNHEY, SVGAGI. The CDR3 loop spans 13 amino acids. The germline V and J ends were trimmed by 5 bases and 2 bases, with 7 bases remaining between them.

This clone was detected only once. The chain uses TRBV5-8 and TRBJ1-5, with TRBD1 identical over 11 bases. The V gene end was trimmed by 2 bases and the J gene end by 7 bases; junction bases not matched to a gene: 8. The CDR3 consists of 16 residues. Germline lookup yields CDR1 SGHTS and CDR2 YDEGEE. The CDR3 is CASSFRDRGLWQPQHF. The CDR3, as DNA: TGTGCCAGCAGCTTCCGGGACAGGGGGTTATGGCAGCCCCAGCATTTT.

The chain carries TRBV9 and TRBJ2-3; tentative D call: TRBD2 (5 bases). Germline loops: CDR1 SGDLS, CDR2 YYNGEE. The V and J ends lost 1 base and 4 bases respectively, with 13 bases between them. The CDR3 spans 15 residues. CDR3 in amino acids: CASSVFVGASDTQYF. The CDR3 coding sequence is TGTGCCAGCAGCGTATTTGTGGGAGCTTCAGATACGCAGTATTTT.

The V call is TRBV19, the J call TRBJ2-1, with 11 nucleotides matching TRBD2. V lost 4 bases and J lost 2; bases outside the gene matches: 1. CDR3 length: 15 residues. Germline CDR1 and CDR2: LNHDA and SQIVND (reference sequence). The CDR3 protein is CASSTTSGTYNEQFF. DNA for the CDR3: TGTGCCAGTAGTACGACTAGCGGGACCTACAATGAGCAGTTCTTC.

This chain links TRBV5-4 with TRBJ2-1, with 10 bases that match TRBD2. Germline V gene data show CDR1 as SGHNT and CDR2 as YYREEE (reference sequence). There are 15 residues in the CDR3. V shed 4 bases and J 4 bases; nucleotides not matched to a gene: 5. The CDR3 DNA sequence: TGTGCCAGCAGCCCCGGGACTAGCGATTACAATGAGCAGTTCTTC. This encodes CASSPGTSDYNEQFF. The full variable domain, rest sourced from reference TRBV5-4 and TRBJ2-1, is ETGVTQSPTHLIKTRGQQVTLRCSSQSGHNTVSWYQQALGQGPQFIFQYYREEENGRGNFPPRFSGLQFPNYSSELNVNALELDDSALYLCASSPGTSDYNEQFFGPGTRLTVL.

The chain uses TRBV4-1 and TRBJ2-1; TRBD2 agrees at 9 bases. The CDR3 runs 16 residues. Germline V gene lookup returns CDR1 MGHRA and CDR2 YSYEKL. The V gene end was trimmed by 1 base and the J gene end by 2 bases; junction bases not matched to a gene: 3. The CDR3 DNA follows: TGCGCCAGCAGCCAAGTAGCGGGAGTCGCCTACAATGAGCAGTTCTTC. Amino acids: CASSQVAGVAYNEQFF.

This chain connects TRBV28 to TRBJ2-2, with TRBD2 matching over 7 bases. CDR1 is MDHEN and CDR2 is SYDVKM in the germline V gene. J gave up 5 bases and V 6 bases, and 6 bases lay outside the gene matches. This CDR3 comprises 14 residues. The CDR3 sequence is CASRGGSGTGELFF. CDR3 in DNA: TGTGCCAGCAGGGGCGGGAGCGGTACCGGGGAGCTGTTTTTT.

CDR3 nucleotide sequence: TGCGCCAGCAGTCCAAATAGTGCGGGGCAGGCAAATGGCTACACCTTC. Translation gives CASSPNSAGQANGYTF. The V call is TRBV4-1, the J call TRBJ1-2; TRBD1 is a possible D gene (5 bases). Germline V lookup: CDR1 MGHRA, CDR2 YSYEKL. CDR3 length: 16 amino acids. Trimming took off 6 bases at V and 6 bases at J, with 23 bases between the two ends.

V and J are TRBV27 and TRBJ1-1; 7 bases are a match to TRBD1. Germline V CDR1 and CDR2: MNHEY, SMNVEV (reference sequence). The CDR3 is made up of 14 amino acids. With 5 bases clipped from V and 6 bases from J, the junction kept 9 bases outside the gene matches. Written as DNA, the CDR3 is TGTGCCAGCAGTGCCCCATACAGGGGCGCTGAAGCTTTCTTT. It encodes CASSAPYRGAEAFF.

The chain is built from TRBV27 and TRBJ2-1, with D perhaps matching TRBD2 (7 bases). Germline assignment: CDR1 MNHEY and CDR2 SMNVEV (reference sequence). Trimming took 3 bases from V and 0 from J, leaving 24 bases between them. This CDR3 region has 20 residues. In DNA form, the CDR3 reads TGTGCCAGCAGTTTTACCGGGACTCGAGGGGGGGCGAGCTCCTACAATGAGCAGTTCTTC. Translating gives CASSFTGTRGGASSYNEQFF.

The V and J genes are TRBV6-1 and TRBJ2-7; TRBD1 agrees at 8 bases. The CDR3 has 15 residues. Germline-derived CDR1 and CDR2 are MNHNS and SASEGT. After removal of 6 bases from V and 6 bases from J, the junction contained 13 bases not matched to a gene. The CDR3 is CASSLDRAYFGEQYF. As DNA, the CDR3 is TGTGCCAGCAGCTTGGACAGGGCTTACTTTGGCGAGCAGTACTTC.

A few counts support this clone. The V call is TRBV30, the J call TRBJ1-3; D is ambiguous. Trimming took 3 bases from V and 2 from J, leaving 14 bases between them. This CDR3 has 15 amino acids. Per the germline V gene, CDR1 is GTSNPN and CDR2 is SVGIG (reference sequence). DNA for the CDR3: TGTGCCTGGAGCATAACACGGAGTACTGGAAACACCATATATTTT. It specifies CAWSITRSTGNTIYF.

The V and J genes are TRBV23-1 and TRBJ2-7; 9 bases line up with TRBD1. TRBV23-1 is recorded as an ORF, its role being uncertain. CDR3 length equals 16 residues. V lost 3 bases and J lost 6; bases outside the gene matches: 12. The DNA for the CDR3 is TGCGCCAGCAGTCAGCAAAACCGGGACAGGGCTTCCGAGCAGTACTTC. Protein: CASSQQNRDRASEQYF.